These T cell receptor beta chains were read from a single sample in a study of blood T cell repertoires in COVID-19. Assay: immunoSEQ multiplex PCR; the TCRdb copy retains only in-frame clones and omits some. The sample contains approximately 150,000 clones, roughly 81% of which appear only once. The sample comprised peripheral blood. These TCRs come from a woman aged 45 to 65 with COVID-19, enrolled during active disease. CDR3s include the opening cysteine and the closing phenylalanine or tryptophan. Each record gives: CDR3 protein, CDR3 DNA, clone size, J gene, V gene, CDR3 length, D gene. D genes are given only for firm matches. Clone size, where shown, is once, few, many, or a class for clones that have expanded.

cdr3_aa: CASSYGHSNEQFF; cdr3_nt: TGTGCCAGCAGTTACGGACATAGTAATGAGCAGTTCTTC; clone_size: .; j_call: TRBJ2-1; v_call: TRBV27; cdr3_length: 13; d_call: .
cdr3_aa: CASSHRIAGGQGDTQYF; cdr3_nt: TGCGCCAGCAGCCACAGAATAGCGGGGGGGCAGGGAGATACGCAGTATTTT; clone_size: .; j_call: TRBJ2-3; v_call: TRBV4-3; cdr3_length: 17; d_call: TRBD2
cdr3_aa: CAGTVGANSPLHF; cdr3_nt: TGTGCCGGGACGGTAGGGGCCAATTCACCCCTCCACTTT; clone_size: .; j_call: TRBJ1-6; v_call: TRBV30; cdr3_length: 13; d_call: .
cdr3_aa: CASSPTGVFYEQYF; cdr3_nt: TGTGCCAGCTCGCCGACAGGGGTATTTTACGAGCAGTACTTC; clone_size: .; j_call: TRBJ2-7; v_call: TRBV9; cdr3_length: 14; d_call: TRBD1
cdr3_aa: CAWTLGANYGYTF; cdr3_nt: TGTGCCTGGACACTCGGAGCTAACTATGGCTACACCTTC; clone_size: .; j_call: TRBJ1-2; v_call: TRBV30; cdr3_length: 13; d_call: .
cdr3_aa: CASRELAVHEQYF; cdr3_nt: TGTGCCAGCAGGGAACTAGCGGTACACGAGCAGTACTTC; clone_size: .; j_call: TRBJ2-7; v_call: TRBV2; cdr3_length: 13; d_call: TRBD2
cdr3_aa: CASSEIYDRGEQYF; cdr3_nt: TGTGCCAGCAGTGAAATATATGACAGGGGTGAGCAGTACTTC; clone_size: .; j_call: TRBJ2-7; v_call: TRBV6-1; cdr3_length: 14; d_call: TRBD1
cdr3_aa: CASSQEYRGAQETQYF; cdr3_nt: TGTGCCAGCAGCCAAGAGTACAGGGGGGCTCAGGAGACCCAGTACTTC; clone_size: once; j_call: TRBJ2-5; v_call: TRBV3-1/TRBV3-2; cdr3_length: 16; d_call: TRBD1
cdr3_aa: CASSPEGGRGELFF; cdr3_nt: TGTGCCAGCAGCCCAGAAGGGGGTCGGGGGGAGCTGTTTTTT; clone_size: .; j_call: TRBJ2-2; v_call: TRBV3-1/TRBV3-2; cdr3_length: 14; d_call: .
cdr3_aa: CASSPSGGNTIYF; cdr3_nt: TGTGCCAGCAGCCCCTCGGGGGGAAACACCATATATTTT; clone_size: .; j_call: TRBJ1-3; v_call: TRBV2; cdr3_length: 13; d_call: .
cdr3_aa: CASSSTDYYGYTF; cdr3_nt: TGCGCCAGCAGCTCAACCGACTACTATGGCTACACCTTC; clone_size: .; j_call: TRBJ1-2; v_call: TRBV5-1; cdr3_length: 13; d_call: .
cdr3_aa: CASSLGLRTDSYEQYF; cdr3_nt: TGTGCCAGCAGCTTAGGGCTCCGGACAGACTCCTACGAGCAGTACTTC; clone_size: once; j_call: TRBJ2-7; v_call: TRBV13; cdr3_length: 16; d_call: .
cdr3_aa: CAISAGQFYGYTF; cdr3_nt: TGTGCCATCAGTGCTGGACAGTTCTATGGCTACACCTTC; clone_size: .; j_call: TRBJ1-2; v_call: TRBV10-3; cdr3_length: 13; d_call: .
cdr3_aa: CASSHLDREETQYF; cdr3_nt: TGCGCCAGCAGCCACCTCGACAGGGAAGAGACCCAGTACTTC; clone_size: .; j_call: TRBJ2-5; v_call: TRBV4-3; cdr3_length: 14; d_call: TRBD1
cdr3_aa: CVTGRNGYTF; cdr3_nt: TGTGTTACGGGGAGAAATGGCTACACCTTC; clone_size: .; j_call: TRBJ1-2; v_call: TRBV12-3/TRBV12-4; cdr3_length: 10; d_call: .
cdr3_aa: CASSLYRGGYEQYF; cdr3_nt: TGTGCCAGCAGCTTATATCGCGGGGGCTACGAGCAGTACTTC; clone_size: .; j_call: TRBJ2-7; v_call: TRBV11-2; cdr3_length: 14; d_call: TRBD2
cdr3_aa: CASSSGFSNSPLHF; cdr3_nt: TGTGCCAGCAGTTCAGGGTTTAGCAATTCACCCCTCCACTTT; clone_size: .; j_call: TRBJ1-6; v_call: TRBV7-2; cdr3_length: 14; d_call: .
cdr3_aa: CASSLAGGYGYTF; cdr3_nt: TGTGCCAGCAGCCTGGCAGGGGGATATGGCTACACCTTC; clone_size: .; j_call: TRBJ1-2; v_call: TRBV5-4; cdr3_length: 13; d_call: TRBD1
cdr3_aa: CASSEWGADTQYF; cdr3_nt: TGTGCCAGCAGTGAATGGGGGGCAGATACGCAGTATTTT; clone_size: .; j_call: TRBJ2-3; v_call: TRBV2; cdr3_length: 13; d_call: .
cdr3_aa: CASSLEASGPYNEQFF; cdr3_nt: TGCGCCAGCAGCTTGGAGGCTAGCGGACCCTACAATGAGCAGTTCTTC; clone_size: .; j_call: TRBJ2-1; v_call: TRBV5-1; cdr3_length: 16; d_call: TRBD2
cdr3_aa: CASSYRSRETQYF; cdr3_nt: TGTGCCAGCAGTTACCGGTCACGAGAGACCCAGTACTTC; clone_size: .; j_call: TRBJ2-5; v_call: TRBV6-5; cdr3_length: 13; d_call: .
cdr3_aa: CASTAGYEQYF; cdr3_nt: TGTGCATCGACCGCAGGCTACGAGCAGTACTTC; clone_size: .; j_call: TRBJ2-7; v_call: TRBV27; cdr3_length: 11; d_call: .
cdr3_aa: CASSHRDRGYGYTF; cdr3_nt: TGTGCCAGCAGCCATAGGGACAGGGGCTATGGCTACACCTTC; clone_size: .; j_call: TRBJ1-2; v_call: TRBV3-1/TRBV3-2; cdr3_length: 14; d_call: TRBD1
cdr3_aa: CASSLVLGRSGELFF; cdr3_nt: TGTGCCAGCAGTTTGGTACTAGGGAGGTCCGGGGAGCTGTTTTTT; clone_size: .; j_call: TRBJ2-2; v_call: TRBV28; cdr3_length: 15; d_call: .
cdr3_aa: CATSRDQVSPSNEKLFF; cdr3_nt: TGTGCCACCAGCAGAGATCAAGTAAGCCCGTCCAATGAAAAACTGTTTTTT; clone_size: .; j_call: TRBJ1-4; v_call: TRBV15; cdr3_length: 17; d_call: .
cdr3_aa: CASSRLPGETQYF; cdr3_nt: TGCGCCAGCAGCCGGCTGCCGGGAGAGACCCAGTACTTC; clone_size: .; j_call: TRBJ2-5; v_call: TRBV4-1; cdr3_length: 13; d_call: .
cdr3_aa: CASHPGGGSGELFF; cdr3_nt: TGCGCCAGCCACCCGGGGGGCGGTTCCGGGGAGCTGTTTTTT; clone_size: .; j_call: TRBJ2-2; v_call: TRBV5-1; cdr3_length: 14; d_call: .
cdr3_aa: CASSEAGRPYNEQFF; cdr3_nt: TGTGCCAGCAGTGAGGCAGGGCGTCCCTACAATGAGCAGTTCTTC; clone_size: .; j_call: TRBJ2-1; v_call: TRBV6-1; cdr3_length: 15; d_call: .
cdr3_aa: CASSVAQVGYEQYF; cdr3_nt: TGTGCCAGCAGCGTAGCACAGGTAGGCTACGAGCAGTACTTC; clone_size: once; j_call: TRBJ2-7; v_call: TRBV9; cdr3_length: 14; d_call: .
cdr3_aa: CASSLVSSHEQYF; cdr3_nt: TGTGCCAGCAGCTTAGTTAGCTCCCACGAGCAGTACTTC; clone_size: once; j_call: TRBJ2-7; v_call: TRBV7-2; cdr3_length: 13; d_call: .
cdr3_aa: CASSLAWRGGIDTQYF; cdr3_nt: TGTGCCAGCAGCTTAGCGTGGCGGGGGGGTATAGATACGCAGTATTTT; clone_size: .; j_call: TRBJ2-3; v_call: TRBV7-2; cdr3_length: 16; d_call: TRBD2
cdr3_aa: CASSQDLYWNTEAFF; cdr3_nt: TGTGCCAGCAGCCAAGATCTTTACTGGAACACTGAAGCTTTCTTT; clone_size: .; j_call: TRBJ1-1; v_call: TRBV4-2; cdr3_length: 15; d_call: .
cdr3_aa: CASTTGGTDHGYTF; cdr3_nt: TGTGCCAGCACTACGGGGGGGACGGATCATGGCTACACCTTC; clone_size: .; j_call: TRBJ1-2; v_call: TRBV5-4; cdr3_length: 14; d_call: .
cdr3_aa: CASSLVQGLGMNTEAFF; cdr3_nt: TGTGCCAGCAGCTTAGTTCAGGGGTTAGGGATGAACACTGAAGCTTTCTTT; clone_size: .; j_call: TRBJ1-1; v_call: TRBV7-9; cdr3_length: 17; d_call: .
cdr3_aa: CASSPPEGGNTEAFF; cdr3_nt: TGTGCCAGCTCACCACCGGAGGGTGGGAACACTGAAGCTTTCTTT; clone_size: .; j_call: TRBJ1-1; v_call: TRBV18; cdr3_length: 15; d_call: .
cdr3_aa: CASSSDRGLGEQFF; cdr3_nt: TGTGCCAGCAGCTCGGACAGGGGGCTTGGGGAGCAGTTCTTC; clone_size: .; j_call: TRBJ2-1; v_call: TRBV5-4; cdr3_length: 14; d_call: TRBD1
cdr3_aa: CASSLAQGSDTQYF; cdr3_nt: TGTGCCAGCAGCCTCGCCCAGGGGTCAGATACGCAGTATTTT; clone_size: .; j_call: TRBJ2-3; v_call: TRBV7-3; cdr3_length: 14; d_call: .
cdr3_aa: CASSLGGGTKETQYF; cdr3_nt: TGTGCCAGCAGCCTGGGCGGGGGGACCAAAGAGACCCAGTACTTC; clone_size: .; j_call: TRBJ2-5; v_call: TRBV7-2; cdr3_length: 15; d_call: TRBD2
cdr3_aa: CATSDTPIGQPQHF; cdr3_nt: TGTGCCACCAGTGATACCCCGATCGGGCAGCCCCAGCATTTT; clone_size: .; j_call: TRBJ1-5; v_call: TRBV24-1; cdr3_length: 14; d_call: .
cdr3_aa: CATIRDSMNTEAFF; cdr3_nt: TGTGCCACCATTCGGGACAGTATGAACACTGAAGCTTTCTTT; clone_size: .; j_call: TRBJ1-1; v_call: TRBV24-1; cdr3_length: 14; d_call: TRBD1
cdr3_aa: CSVPTAGGRPHEQYF; cdr3_nt: TGCAGCGTCCCCACTGCGGGGGGCAGGCCGCACGAGCAGTACTTC; clone_size: .; j_call: TRBJ2-7; v_call: TRBV29-1; cdr3_length: 15; d_call: TRBD2
cdr3_aa: CAWSVQGNEQFF; cdr3_nt: TGTGCCTGGAGTGTACAGGGGAATGAGCAGTTCTTC; clone_size: .; j_call: TRBJ2-1; v_call: TRBV30; cdr3_length: 12; d_call: TRBD1
cdr3_aa: CASSENQATYEQYF; cdr3_nt: TGTGCCAGCAGTGAAAATCAGGCTACCTACGAGCAGTACTTC; clone_size: few; j_call: TRBJ2-7; v_call: TRBV6-1; cdr3_length: 14; d_call: .
cdr3_aa: CASSITGVLSHEQYF; cdr3_nt: TGTGCCAGTAGTATTACAGGGGTTCTTAGCCACGAGCAGTACTTC; clone_size: .; j_call: TRBJ2-7; v_call: TRBV19; cdr3_length: 15; d_call: TRBD1
cdr3_aa: CASQTTGGNNEQFF; cdr3_nt: TGTGCCAGCCAAACGACAGGGGGGAACAATGAGCAGTTCTTC; clone_size: few; j_call: TRBJ2-1; v_call: TRBV7-9; cdr3_length: 14; d_call: TRBD1
cdr3_aa: CARTGTFHSNQPQHF; cdr3_nt: TGTGCCAGAACGGGGACATTTCATAGCAATCAGCCCCAGCATTTT; clone_size: once; j_call: TRBJ1-5; v_call: TRBV27; cdr3_length: 15; d_call: .
cdr3_aa: CASSRGQGYEQYF; cdr3_nt: TGTGCCAGCTCACGCGGACAGGGCTACGAGCAGTACTTC; clone_size: few; j_call: TRBJ2-7; v_call: TRBV18; cdr3_length: 13; d_call: TRBD1
cdr3_aa: CASSLRGVKETQYF; cdr3_nt: TGTGCCAGCAGCTTACGGGGGGTGAAAGAGACCCAGTACTTC; clone_size: .; j_call: TRBJ2-5; v_call: TRBV11-3; cdr3_length: 14; d_call: TRBD2
cdr3_aa: CASSEPTVASMNTEAFF; cdr3_nt: TGTGCCAGCAGCGAACCCACAGTTGCGAGCATGAACACTGAAGCTTTCTTT; clone_size: .; j_call: TRBJ1-1; v_call: TRBV9; cdr3_length: 17; d_call: .
cdr3_aa: CASSVGGGVVNEQFF; cdr3_nt: TGTGCCAGCAGCGTAGGCGGGGGCGTAGTCAATGAGCAGTTCTTC; clone_size: once; j_call: TRBJ2-1; v_call: TRBV9; cdr3_length: 15; d_call: .
cdr3_aa: CASSLYGLNNEQFF; cdr3_nt: TGTGCCAGCAGCTTATATGGGCTAAACAATGAGCAGTTCTTC; clone_size: .; j_call: TRBJ2-1; v_call: TRBV7-3; cdr3_length: 14; d_call: .
cdr3_aa: CASSEQGSTGNTIYF; cdr3_nt: TGTGCCAGCAGTGAGCAGGGTTCAACTGGAAACACCATATATTTT; clone_size: few; j_call: TRBJ1-3; v_call: TRBV2; cdr3_length: 15; d_call: .
cdr3_aa: CASSVQDSGNTIYF; cdr3_nt: TGTGCCAGCAGCGTACAGGACTCTGGAAACACCATATATTTT; clone_size: .; j_call: TRBJ1-3; v_call: TRBV2; cdr3_length: 14; d_call: .
cdr3_aa: CASTAGLGPGELFF; cdr3_nt: TGTGCCAGCACCGCGGGACTTGGCCCCGGGGAGCTGTTTTTT; clone_size: .; j_call: TRBJ2-2; v_call: TRBV11-1; cdr3_length: 14; d_call: .
cdr3_aa: CSASSDYEQYF; cdr3_nt: TGCAGTGCTAGTTCCGACTACGAACAGTACTTC; clone_size: .; j_call: TRBJ2-7; v_call: TRBV20-1; cdr3_length: 11; d_call: .
cdr3_aa: CASSLATGGDKGEAFF; cdr3_nt: TGCGCCAGCAGCCTAGCGACAGGGGGCGATAAAGGTGAAGCTTTCTTT; clone_size: .; j_call: TRBJ1-1; v_call: TRBV4-1; cdr3_length: 16; d_call: TRBD1